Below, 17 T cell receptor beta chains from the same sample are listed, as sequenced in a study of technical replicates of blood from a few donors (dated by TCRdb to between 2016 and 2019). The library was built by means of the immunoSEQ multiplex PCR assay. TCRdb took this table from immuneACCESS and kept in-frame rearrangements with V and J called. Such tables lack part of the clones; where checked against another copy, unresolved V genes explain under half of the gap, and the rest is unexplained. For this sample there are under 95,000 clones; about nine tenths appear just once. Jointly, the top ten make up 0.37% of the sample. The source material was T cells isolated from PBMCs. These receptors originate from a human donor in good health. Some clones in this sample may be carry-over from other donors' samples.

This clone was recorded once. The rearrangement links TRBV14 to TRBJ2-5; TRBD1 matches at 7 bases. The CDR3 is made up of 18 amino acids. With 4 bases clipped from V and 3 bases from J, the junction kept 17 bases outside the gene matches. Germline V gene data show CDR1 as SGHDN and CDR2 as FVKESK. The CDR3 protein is CASSPPGTRGPEEETQYF. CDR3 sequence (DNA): TGTGCCAGCAGCCCCCCGGGAACGAGGGGGCCTGAAGAAGAGACCCAGTACTTC. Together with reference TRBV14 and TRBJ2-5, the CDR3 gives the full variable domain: EAGVTQFPSHSVIEKGQTVTLRCDPISGHDNLYWYRRVMGKEIKFLLHFVKESKQDESGMPNNRFLAERTGGTYSTLKVQPAELEDSGVYFCASSPPGTRGPEEETQYFGPGTRLLVL.

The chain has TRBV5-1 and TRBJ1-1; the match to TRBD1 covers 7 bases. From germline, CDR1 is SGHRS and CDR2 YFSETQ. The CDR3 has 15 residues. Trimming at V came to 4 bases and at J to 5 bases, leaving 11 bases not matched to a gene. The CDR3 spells CASSPGDRRKTEAFF. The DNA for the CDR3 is TGCGCCAGCAGCCCGGGGGACAGACGGAAGACTGAAGCTTTCTTT.

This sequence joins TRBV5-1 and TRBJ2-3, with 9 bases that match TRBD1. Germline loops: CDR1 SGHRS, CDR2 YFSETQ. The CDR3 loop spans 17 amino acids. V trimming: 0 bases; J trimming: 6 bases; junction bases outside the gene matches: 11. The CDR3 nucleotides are TGCGCCAGCAGCTTGGGGGCAACAGGGGGCGCATTGGATACGCAGTATTTT. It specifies CASSLGATGGALDTQYF. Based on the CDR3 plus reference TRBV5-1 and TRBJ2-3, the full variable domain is KAGVTQTPRYLIKTRGQQVTLSCSPISGHRSVSWYQQTPGQGLQFLFEYFSETQRNKGNFPGRFSGRQFSNSRSEMNVSTLELGDSALYLCASSLGATGGALDTQYFGPGTRLTVL.

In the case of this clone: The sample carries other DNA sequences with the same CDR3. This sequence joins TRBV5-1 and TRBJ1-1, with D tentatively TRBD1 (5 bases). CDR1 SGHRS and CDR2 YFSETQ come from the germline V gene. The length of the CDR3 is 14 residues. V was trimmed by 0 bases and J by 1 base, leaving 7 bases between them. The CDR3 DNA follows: TGCGCCAGCAGCTTGGTGGGGCAGAACACTGAAGCTTTCTTT. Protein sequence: CASSLVGQNTEAFF.

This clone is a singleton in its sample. Here the CDR3 reads CASSIGRAVNTEAFF. The CDR3 DNA reads as TGTGCCAGTAGTATAGGCAGGGCGGTGAACACTGAAGCTTTCTTT. This chain links TRBV19 with TRBJ1-1; TRBD1 might be the D (5 bases). Between the trimmed V and J ends, which lost 1 base and 0 bases, there was a span of 9 bases. Germline V gives CDR1 LNHDA, CDR2 SQIVND (reference sequence). This CDR3 spans 15 amino acids.

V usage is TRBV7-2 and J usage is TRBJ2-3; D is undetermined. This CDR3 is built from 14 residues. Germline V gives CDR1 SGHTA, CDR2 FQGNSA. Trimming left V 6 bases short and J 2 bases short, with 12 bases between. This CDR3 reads CASRHLYATDTQYF. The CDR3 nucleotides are TGTGCCAGCAGACATCTTTACGCCACAGATACGCAGTATTTT.

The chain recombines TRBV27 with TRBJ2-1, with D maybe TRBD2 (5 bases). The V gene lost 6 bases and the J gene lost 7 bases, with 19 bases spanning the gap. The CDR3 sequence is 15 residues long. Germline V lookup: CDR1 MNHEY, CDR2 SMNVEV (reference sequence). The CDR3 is CASSSFSPWRNEQFF. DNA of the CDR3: TGTGCCAGCAGCAGTTTTTCCCCTTGGAGGAATGAGCAGTTCTTC.

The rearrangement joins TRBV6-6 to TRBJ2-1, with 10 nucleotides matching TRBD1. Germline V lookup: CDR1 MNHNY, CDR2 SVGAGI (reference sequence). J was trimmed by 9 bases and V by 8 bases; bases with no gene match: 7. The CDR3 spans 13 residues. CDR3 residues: CASRDRGIGEQFF. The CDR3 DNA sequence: TGTGCCAGCCGGGACAGGGGAATTGGTGAGCAGTTCTTC.

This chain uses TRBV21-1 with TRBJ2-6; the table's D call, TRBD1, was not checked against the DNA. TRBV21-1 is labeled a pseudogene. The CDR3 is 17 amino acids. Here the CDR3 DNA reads TGTGCCAGTCAGTTACAGGGTCCCTCGTCTGGGGCCAACGTCCTGACTTTC. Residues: CASQLQGPSSGANVLTF.

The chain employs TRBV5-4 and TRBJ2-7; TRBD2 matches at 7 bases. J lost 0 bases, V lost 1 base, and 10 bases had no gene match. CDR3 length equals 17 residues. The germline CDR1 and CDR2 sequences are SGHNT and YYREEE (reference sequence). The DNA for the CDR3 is TGTGCCAGCAGCTTGAGAGGGAGGTCGGGGGGCTCCTACGAGCAGTACTTC. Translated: CASSLRGRSGGSYEQYF.

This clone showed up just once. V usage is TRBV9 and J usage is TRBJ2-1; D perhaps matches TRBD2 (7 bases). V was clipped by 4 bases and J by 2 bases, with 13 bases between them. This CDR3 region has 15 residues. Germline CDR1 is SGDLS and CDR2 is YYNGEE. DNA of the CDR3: TGTGCCAGCAGCCAAGGAGGGGGGGCCTACAATGAGCAGTTCTTC. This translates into CASSQGGGAYNEQFF.

Here the CDR3 DNA reads TGTGCCAGCGGCCAGCGGGACCTTAATGAAAAACTGTTTTTT. Its translation is CASGQRDLNEKLFF. The chain uses TRBV6-5 and TRBJ1-4, with a weak D call TRBD1 (5 bases). The germline V gene has CDR1 MNHEY and CDR2 SVGAGI. This CDR3 region has 14 residues. V was cut by 8 bases and J by 4 bases, with 14 bases left in between.

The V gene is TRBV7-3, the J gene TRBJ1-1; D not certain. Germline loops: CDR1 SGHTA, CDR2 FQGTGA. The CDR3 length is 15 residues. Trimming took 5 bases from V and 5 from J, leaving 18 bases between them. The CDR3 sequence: CASSRTGGMGTEAFF. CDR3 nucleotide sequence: TGTGCCAGCAGCCGAACTGGAGGCATGGGGACTGAAGCTTTCTTT.

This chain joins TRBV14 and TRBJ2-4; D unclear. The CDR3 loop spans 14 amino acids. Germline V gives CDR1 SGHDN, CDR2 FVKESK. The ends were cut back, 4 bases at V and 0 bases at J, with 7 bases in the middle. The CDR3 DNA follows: TGTGCCAGCAGCCCTTTACTAGCCAAAAACATTCAGTACTTC. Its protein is CASSPLLAKNIQYF. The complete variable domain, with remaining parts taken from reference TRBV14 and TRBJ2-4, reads EAGVTQFPSHSVIEKGQTVTLRCDPISGHDNLYWYRRVMGKEIKFLLHFVKESKQDESGMPNNRFLAERTGGTYSTLKVQPAELEDSGVYFCASSPLLAKNIQYFGAGTRLSVL.

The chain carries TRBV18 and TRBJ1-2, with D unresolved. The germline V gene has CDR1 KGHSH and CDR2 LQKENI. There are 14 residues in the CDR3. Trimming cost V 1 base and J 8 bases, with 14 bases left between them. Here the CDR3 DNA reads TGTGCCAGCTCACCACAGCGGGAGGGTTCCGGCTACACCTTC. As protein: CASSPQREGSGYTF.

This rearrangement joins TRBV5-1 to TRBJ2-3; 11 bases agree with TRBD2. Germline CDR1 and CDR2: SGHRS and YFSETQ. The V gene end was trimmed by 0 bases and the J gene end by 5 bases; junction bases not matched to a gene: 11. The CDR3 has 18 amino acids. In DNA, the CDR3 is TGCGCCAGCAGCTTGGAGGGGATATATGGACTAGCGGGAGATACGCAGTATTTT. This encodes CASSLEGIYGLAGDTQYF.

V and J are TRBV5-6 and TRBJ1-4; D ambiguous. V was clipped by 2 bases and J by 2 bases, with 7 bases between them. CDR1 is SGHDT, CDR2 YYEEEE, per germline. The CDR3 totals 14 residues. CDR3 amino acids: CASSLGRTNEKLFF. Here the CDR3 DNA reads TGTGCCAGCAGCTTAGGGAGGACTAATGAAAAACTGTTTTTT.